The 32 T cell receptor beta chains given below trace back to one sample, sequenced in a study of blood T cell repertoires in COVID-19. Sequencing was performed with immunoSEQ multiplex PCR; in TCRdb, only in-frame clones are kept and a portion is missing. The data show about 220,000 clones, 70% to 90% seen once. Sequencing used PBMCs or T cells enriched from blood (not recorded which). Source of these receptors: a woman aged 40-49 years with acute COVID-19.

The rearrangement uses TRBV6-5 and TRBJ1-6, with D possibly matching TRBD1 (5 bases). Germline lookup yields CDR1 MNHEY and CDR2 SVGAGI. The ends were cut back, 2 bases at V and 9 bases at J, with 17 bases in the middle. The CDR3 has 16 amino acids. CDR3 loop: CASSYKDTRSASPLHF. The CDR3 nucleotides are TGTGCCAGCAGTTACAAGGACACCCGGAGCGCTTCACCCCTCCACTTT.

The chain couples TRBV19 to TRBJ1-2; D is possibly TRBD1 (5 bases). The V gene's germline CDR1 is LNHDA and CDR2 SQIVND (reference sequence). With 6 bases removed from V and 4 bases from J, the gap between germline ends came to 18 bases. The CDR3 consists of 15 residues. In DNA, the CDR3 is TGTGCCAGTAGCTCGGGAGGGGCGCGGACCTATGGCTACACCTTC. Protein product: CASSSGGARTYGYTF. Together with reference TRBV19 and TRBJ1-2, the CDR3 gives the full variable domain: DGGITQSPKYLFRKEGQNVTLSCEQNLNHDAMYWYRQDPGQGLRLIYYSQIVNDFQKGDIAEGYSVSREKKESFPLTVTSAQKNPTAFYLCASSSGGARTYGYTFGSGTRLTVV.

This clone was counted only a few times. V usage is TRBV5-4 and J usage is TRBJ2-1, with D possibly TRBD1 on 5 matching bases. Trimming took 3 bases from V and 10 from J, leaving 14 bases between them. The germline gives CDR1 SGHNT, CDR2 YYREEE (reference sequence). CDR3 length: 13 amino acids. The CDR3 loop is CASSSAGIPEQFF. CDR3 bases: TGTGCCAGCAGCTCCGCAGGGATACCCGAGCAGTTCTTC.

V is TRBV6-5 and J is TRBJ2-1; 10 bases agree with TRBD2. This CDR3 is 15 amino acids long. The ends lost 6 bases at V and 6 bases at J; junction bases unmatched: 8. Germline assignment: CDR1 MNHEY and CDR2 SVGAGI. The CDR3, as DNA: TGTGCCAGCAGCAAAACTAGCGGGGCTGTCAATGAGCAGTTCTTC. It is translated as CASSKTSGAVNEQFF.

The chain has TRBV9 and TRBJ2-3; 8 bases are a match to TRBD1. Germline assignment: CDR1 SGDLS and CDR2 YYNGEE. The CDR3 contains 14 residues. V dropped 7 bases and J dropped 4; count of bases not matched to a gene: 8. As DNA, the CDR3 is TGTGCCAGCGGGGGGACAGGTGGAGCAGATACGCAGTATTTT. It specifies CASGGTGGADTQYF.

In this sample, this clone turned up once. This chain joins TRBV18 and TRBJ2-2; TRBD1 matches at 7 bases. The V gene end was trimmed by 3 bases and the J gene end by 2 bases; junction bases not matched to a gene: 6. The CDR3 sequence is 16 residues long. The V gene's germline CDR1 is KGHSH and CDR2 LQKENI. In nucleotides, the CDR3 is TGTGCCAGCTCACCCTTGGGACAGTTTAACACCGGGGAGCTGTTTTTT. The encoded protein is CASSPLGQFNTGELFF.

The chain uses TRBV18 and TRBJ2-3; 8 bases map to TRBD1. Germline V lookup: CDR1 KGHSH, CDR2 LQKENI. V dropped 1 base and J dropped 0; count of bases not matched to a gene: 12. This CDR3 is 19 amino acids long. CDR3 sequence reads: CASSPRQGAVGSSTDTQYF. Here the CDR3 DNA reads TGTGCCAGCTCACCACGGCAGGGGGCAGTCGGTAGTAGCACAGATACGCAGTATTTT. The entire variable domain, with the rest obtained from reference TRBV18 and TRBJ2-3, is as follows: NAGVMQNPRHLVRRRGQEARLRCSPMKGHSHVYWYRQLPEEGLKFMVYLQKENIIDESGMPKERFSAEFPKEGPSILRIQQVVRGDSAAYFCASSPRQGAVGSSTDTQYFGPGTRLTVL.

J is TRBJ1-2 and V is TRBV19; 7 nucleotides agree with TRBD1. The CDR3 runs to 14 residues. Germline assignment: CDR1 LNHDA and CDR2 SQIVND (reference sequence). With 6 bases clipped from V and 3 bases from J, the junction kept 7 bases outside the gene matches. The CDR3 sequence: CASRERQGDYGYTF. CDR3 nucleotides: TGTGCCAGTAGGGAAAGACAGGGTGACTATGGCTACACCTTC. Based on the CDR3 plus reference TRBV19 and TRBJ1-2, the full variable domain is DGGITQSPKYLFRKEGQNVTLSCEQNLNHDAMYWYRQDPGQGLRLIYYSQIVNDFQKGDIAEGYSVSREKKESFPLTVTSAQKNPTAFYLCASRERQGDYGYTFGSGTRLTVV.

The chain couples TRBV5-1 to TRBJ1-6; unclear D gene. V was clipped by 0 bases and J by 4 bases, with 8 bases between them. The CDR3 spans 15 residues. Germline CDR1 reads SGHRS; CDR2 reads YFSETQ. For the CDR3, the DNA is TGCGCCAGCAGCTTGGTGGCATCTTATAATTCACCCCTCCACTTT. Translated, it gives CASSLVASYNSPLHF.

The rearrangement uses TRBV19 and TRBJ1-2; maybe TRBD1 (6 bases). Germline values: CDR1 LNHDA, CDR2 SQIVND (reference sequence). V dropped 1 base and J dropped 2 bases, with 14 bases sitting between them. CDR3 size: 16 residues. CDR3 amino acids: CASSIGEQGINYGYTF. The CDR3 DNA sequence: TGTGCCAGTAGTATAGGCGAACAGGGCATAAACTATGGCTACACCTTC.

The CDR3 DNA reads TGCAGCGTCCCCACCGAGGACAGACTCTATGGCTACACCTTC. It encodes CSVPTEDRLYGYTF. The V call is TRBV29-1, the J call TRBJ1-2; D possibly corresponds to TRBD1 (6 bases). Trimming took 6 bases from V and 4 from J, leaving 18 bases between them. The CDR3 consists of 14 residues. Germline V lookup: CDR1 SQVTM, CDR2 ANQGSEA.

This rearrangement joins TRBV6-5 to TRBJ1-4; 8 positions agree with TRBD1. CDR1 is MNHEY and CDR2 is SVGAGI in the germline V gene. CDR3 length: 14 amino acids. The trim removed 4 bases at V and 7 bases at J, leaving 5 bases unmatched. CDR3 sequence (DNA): TGTGCCAGCAGTTCCCAGGGGGCTGGTGAAAAACTGTTTTTT. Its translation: CASSSQGAGEKLFF.

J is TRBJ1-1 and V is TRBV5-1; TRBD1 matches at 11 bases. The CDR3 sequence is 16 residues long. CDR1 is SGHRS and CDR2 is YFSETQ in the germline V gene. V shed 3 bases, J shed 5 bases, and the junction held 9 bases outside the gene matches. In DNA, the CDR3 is TGCGCCAGCAGCTATGGACAGGGGGCGTCTGGTACTGAAGCTTTCTTT. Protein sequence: CASSYGQGASGTEAFF.

The CDR3 bases are TGTGCCAGTAGTGAAGGCAGGGCGGTGGCACCCCTCCACTTT. It is translated as CASSEGRAVAPLHF. The gene calls are TRBV19 and TRBJ1-6, with D possibly TRBD1 on 5 matching bases. Per the germline V gene, CDR1 is LNHDA and CDR2 is SQIVND (reference sequence). V was pared by 5 bases and J by 11 bases, with 16 bases between. The CDR3 has 14 residues. Full variable domain (remainder filled in from reference TRBV19 and TRBJ1-6): DGGITQSPKYLFRKEGQNVTLSCEQNLNHDAMYWYRQDPGQGLRLIYYSQIVNDFQKGDIAEGYSVSREKKESFPLTVTSAQKNPTAFYLCASSEGRAVAPLHFGNGTRLTVT.

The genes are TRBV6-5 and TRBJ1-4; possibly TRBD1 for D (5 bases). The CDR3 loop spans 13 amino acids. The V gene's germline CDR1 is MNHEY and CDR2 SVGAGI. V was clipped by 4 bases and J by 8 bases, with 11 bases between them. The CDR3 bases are TGTGCCAGCAGTTGGGGCCTTCGGGAAAAACTGTTTTTT. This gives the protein CASSWGLREKLFF.

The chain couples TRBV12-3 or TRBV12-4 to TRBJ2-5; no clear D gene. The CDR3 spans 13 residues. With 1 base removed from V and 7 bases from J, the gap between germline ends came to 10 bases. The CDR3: CASSLGAEGTQYF. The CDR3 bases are TGTGCCAGCAGTTTAGGGGCCGAAGGGACCCAGTACTTC.

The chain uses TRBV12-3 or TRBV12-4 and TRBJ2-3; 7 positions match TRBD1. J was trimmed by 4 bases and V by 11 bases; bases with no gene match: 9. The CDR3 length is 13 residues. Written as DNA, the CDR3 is TGTGCCGTCGTGACAGGGTTCGCAGATACGCAGTATTTT. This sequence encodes CAVVTGFADTQYF.

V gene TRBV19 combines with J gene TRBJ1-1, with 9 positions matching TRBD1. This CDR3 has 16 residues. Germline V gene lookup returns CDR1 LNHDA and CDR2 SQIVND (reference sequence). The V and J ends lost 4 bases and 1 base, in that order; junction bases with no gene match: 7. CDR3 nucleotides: TGTGCCAGTAGTAAAGGGACAGGGTCGTCGAACACTGAAGCTTTCTTT. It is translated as CASSKGTGSSNTEAFF.

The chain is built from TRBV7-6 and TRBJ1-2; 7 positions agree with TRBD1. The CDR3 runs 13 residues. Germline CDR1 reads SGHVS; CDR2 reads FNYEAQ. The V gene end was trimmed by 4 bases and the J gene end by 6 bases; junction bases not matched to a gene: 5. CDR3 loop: CASSSTTGNGYTF. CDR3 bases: TGTGCCAGCAGCTCCACGACAGGGAATGGCTACACCTTC.

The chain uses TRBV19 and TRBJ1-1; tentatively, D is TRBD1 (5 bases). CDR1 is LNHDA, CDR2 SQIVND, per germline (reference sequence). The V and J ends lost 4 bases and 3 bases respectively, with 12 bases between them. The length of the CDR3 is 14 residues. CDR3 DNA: TGTGCCAGTAGTAGTCAGGGATTTTACACTGAAGCTTTCTTT. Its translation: CASSSQGFYTEAFF.

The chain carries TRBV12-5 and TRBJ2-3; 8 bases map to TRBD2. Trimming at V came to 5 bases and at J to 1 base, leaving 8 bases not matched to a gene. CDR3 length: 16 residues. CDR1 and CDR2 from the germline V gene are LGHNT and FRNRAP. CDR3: CASGPGLAQGTDTQYF. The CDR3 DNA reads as TGTGCTAGTGGTCCCGGACTAGCTCAAGGCACAGATACGCAGTATTTT.

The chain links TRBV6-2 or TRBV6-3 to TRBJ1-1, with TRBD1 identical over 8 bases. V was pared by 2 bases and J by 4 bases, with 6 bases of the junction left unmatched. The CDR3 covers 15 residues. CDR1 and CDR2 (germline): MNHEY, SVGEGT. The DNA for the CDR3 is TGTGCCAGCAGTTACCCAGGACAGGGTGGCACTGAAGCTTTCTTT. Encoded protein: CASSYPGQGGTEAFF.

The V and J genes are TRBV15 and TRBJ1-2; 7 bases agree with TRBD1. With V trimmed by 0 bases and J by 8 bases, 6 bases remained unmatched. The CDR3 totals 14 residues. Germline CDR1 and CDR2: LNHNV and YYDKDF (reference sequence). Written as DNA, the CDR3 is TGTGCCACCAGCAGAGAGAGCACAGGGGAGGGCTACACCTTC. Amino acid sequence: CATSRESTGEGYTF.

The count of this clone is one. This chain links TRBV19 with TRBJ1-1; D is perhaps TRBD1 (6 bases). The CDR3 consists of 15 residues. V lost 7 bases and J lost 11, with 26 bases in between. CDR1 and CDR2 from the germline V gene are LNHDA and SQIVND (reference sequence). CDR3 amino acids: CASTYALLGTPEAFF. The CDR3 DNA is TGTGCCAGTACCTATGCGCTATTGGGGACACCCGAGGCTTTCTTT.

The CDR3 DNA reads as TGTGCCAGTAGCACAGGGGGGGCCTACGAGCAGTACTTC. Translated, it gives CASSTGGAYEQYF. The V gene is TRBV19, the J gene TRBJ2-7; D is perhaps TRBD1 (8 bases). From germline, CDR1 is LNHDA and CDR2 SQIVND (reference sequence). The CDR3 contains 13 residues. The V end was cut by 6 bases, the J end by 2 bases, with 11 bases between. The entire variable domain, with the rest obtained from reference TRBV19 and TRBJ2-7, is as follows: DGGITQSPKYLFRKEGQNVTLSCEQNLNHDAMYWYRQDPGQGLRLIYYSQIVNDFQKGDIAEGYSVSREKKESFPLTVTSAQKNPTAFYLCASSTGGAYEQYFGPGTRLTVT.

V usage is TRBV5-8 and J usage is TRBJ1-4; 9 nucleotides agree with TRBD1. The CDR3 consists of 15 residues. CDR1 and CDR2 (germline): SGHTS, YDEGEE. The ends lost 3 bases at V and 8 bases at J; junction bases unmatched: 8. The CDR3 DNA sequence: TGTGCCAGCAGCTCAGAGGACAGGGGAGGCGAAAAACTGTTTTTT. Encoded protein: CASSSEDRGGEKLFF.

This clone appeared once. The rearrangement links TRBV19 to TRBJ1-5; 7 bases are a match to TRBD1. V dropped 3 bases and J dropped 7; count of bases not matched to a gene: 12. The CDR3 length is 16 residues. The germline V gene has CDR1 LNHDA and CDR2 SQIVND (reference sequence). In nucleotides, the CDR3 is TGTGCCAGTAGTATGTTGGAAGGGGGCGTCAGGCAGCCCCAGCATTTT. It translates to CASSMLEGGVRQPQHF.

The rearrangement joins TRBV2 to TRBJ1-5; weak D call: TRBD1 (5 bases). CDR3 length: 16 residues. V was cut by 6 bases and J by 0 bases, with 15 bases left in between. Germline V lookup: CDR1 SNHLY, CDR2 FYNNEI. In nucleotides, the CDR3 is TGTGCCAGCAGCTTCCGGGGGGTAAATAGCAATCAGCCCCAGCATTTT. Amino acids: CASSFRGVNSNQPQHF.

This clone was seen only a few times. The CDR3 is CASSLDAGTGNTGELFF. Written as DNA, the CDR3 is TGTGCCAGCAGCTTAGATGCCGGGACAGGGAACACCGGGGAGCTGTTTTTT. V and J are TRBV11-3 and TRBJ2-2, with TRBD1 matching over 8 bases. In germline, CDR1 is SGHNT, CDR2 YENEEA. The length of the CDR3 is 17 residues. V shed 0 bases, J shed 1 base, and the junction held 4 bases outside the gene matches.

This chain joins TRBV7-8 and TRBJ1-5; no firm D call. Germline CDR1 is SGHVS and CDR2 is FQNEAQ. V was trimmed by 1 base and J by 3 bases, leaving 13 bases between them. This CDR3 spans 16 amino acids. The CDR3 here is CASSLVATAANQPQHF. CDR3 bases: TGTGCCAGCAGCTTAGTGGCCACAGCGGCCAATCAGCCCCAGCATTTT. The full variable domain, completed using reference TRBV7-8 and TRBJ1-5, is GAGVSQSPRYKVAKRGQDVALRCDPISGHVSLFWYQQALGQGPEFLTYFQNEAQLDKSGLPSDRFFAERPEGSVSTLKIQRTQQEDSAVYLCASSLVATAANQPQHFGDGTRLSIL.

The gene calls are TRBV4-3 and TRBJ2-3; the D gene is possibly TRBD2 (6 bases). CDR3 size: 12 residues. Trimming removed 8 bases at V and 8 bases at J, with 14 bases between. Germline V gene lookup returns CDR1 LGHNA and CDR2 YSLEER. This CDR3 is CASQSLGGTQYF. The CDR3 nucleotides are TGCGCCAGCCAGTCCCTGGGGGGTACGCAGTATTTT.

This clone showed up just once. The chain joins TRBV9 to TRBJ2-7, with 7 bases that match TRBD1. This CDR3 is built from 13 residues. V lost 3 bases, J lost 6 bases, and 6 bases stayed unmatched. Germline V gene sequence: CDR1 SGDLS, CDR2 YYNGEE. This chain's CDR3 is CASSGTGAGEQYV. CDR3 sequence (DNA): TGTGCCAGCAGCGGTACAGGGGCGGGCGAGCAGTACGTC.